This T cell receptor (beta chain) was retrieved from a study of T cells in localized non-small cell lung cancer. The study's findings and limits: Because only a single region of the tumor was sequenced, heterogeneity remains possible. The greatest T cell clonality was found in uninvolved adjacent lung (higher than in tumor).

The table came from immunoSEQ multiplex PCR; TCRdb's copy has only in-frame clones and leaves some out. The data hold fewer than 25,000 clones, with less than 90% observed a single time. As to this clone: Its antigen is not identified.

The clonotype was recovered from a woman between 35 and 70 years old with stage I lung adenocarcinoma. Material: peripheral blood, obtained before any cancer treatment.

This CDR3 reads CASKPPNTGELFF. The DNA of the CDR3 is TGTGCCAGCAAACCCCCGAACACCGGGGAGCTGTTTTTT. The chain joins TRBV7-2 to TRBJ2-2; the D is unclear. Trimming took off 7 bases at V and 0 bases at J, with 6 bases between the two ends. CDR3 length: 13 amino acids. Germline V gene data show CDR1 as SGHTA and CDR2 as FQGNSA.